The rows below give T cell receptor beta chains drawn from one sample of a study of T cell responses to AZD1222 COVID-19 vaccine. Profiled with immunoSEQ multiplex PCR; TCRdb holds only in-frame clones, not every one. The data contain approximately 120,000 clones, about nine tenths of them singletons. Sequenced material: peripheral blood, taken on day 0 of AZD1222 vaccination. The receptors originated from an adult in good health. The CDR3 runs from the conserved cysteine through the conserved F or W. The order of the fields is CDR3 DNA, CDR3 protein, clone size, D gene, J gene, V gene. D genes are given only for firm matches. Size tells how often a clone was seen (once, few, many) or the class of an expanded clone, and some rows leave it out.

DNA: TGTGCCAGCAGCCCGGGACAGTGGGGTAATTCACCCCTCCACTTT; CDR3: CASSPGQWGNSPLHF; size: .; D: TRBD1; J: TRBJ1-6; V: TRBV5-4
DNA: TGTGCCAGCAGTTTGGAGTACTATGGCTACACCTTC; CDR3: CASSLEYYGYTF; size: .; D: .; J: TRBJ1-2; V: TRBV6-5
DNA: TGTGCCAGCAGCCTCGGACTAGCGGGGGGTGAGACCCAGTACTTC; CDR3: CASSLGLAGGETQYF; size: many; D: TRBD2; J: TRBJ2-5; V: TRBV3-1/TRBV3-2
DNA: TGTGCCAGCAGCTTAATGGGGGGGACAGATACGCAGTATTTT; CDR3: CASSLMGGTDTQYF; size: .; D: TRBD2; J: TRBJ2-3; V: TRBV7-3
DNA: TGCGCCAGCAGCCAAGACCGACTAGCGGGGGGTTTCAATGAGCAGTTCTTC; CDR3: CASSQDRLAGGFNEQFF; size: once; D: TRBD2; J: TRBJ2-1; V: TRBV4-1
DNA: TGTGCCACCAGTGAGGCGCTAGCGGACACCGCCCGGGATACGCAGTATTTT; CDR3: CATSEALADTARDTQYF; size: few; D: TRBD2; J: TRBJ2-3; V: TRBV24-1
DNA: TGTGCCTGGAGTGCTCCCGGGGGCAATGAGCAGTTCTTC; CDR3: CAWSAPGGNEQFF; size: .; D: .; J: TRBJ2-1; V: TRBV30
DNA: TGCAGTGCTAGCCCAGGGGATGAGCAGTACTTC; CDR3: CSASPGDEQYF; size: .; D: .; J: TRBJ2-7; V: TRBV20-1
DNA: TGTGCCAGCAGCCAAGATTGGGGCGCGGGCTACACCTTC; CDR3: CASSQDWGAGYTF; size: .; D: .; J: TRBJ1-2; V: TRBV3-1/TRBV3-2
DNA: TGTGCCAGCTCACCCTCCGCGACTAGGGTACGGGGCACCGGGGAGCTGTTTTTT; CDR3: CASSPSATRVRGTGELFF; size: .; D: .; J: TRBJ2-2; V: TRBV18
DNA: TGTGCCAGCAGCATGGACGGCTTGTATGGCTACACCTTC; CDR3: CASSMDGLYGYTF; size: .; D: .; J: TRBJ1-2; V: TRBV9
DNA: TGTGCCAGCTCACCAACTACCCGGGCTGAAGCTTTCTTT; CDR3: CASSPTTRAEAFF; size: .; D: .; J: TRBJ1-1; V: TRBV18
DNA: TGTGCCAGCAGCCAAGAGGACAGGGGAAATTCACCCCTCCACTTT; CDR3: CASSQEDRGNSPLHF; size: .; D: TRBD1; J: TRBJ1-6; V: TRBV4-2
DNA: TGCGCCAGCAGCCCCCTACCGGGAGCCCCAGATACGCAGTATTTT; CDR3: CASSPLPGAPDTQYF; size: once; D: .; J: TRBJ2-3; V: TRBV4-3
DNA: TGTGCCAGCAGTGGGGGGACTTCTCGCTACACCTTC; CDR3: CASSGGTSRYTF; size: .; D: .; J: TRBJ1-2; V: TRBV2
DNA: TGTGCCAGCAGCGAGCAACAGGGGTCCAAAAACATTCAGTACTTC; CDR3: CASSEQQGSKNIQYF; size: .; D: TRBD1; J: TRBJ2-4; V: TRBV9
DNA: TGTGCCAGCAGGCGTACAGGGGGGGAGAATGAAAAACTGTTTTTT; CDR3: CASRRTGGENEKLFF; size: .; D: TRBD1; J: TRBJ1-4; V: TRBV27
DNA: TGTGCCAGCAGCAAATTCTGGGCAAAAAACACCATATATTTT; CDR3: CASSKFWAKNTIYF; size: .; D: .; J: TRBJ1-3; V: TRBV21-1
DNA: TGTGCCAGCAGCCAACTGGGGGGCACAGATACGCAGTATTTT; CDR3: CASSQLGGTDTQYF; size: .; D: .; J: TRBJ2-3; V: TRBV7-3
DNA: TGTGCCAGCAGTCAGCAGACAGTCTCTGGAAACACCATATATTTT; CDR3: CASSQQTVSGNTIYF; size: .; D: .; J: TRBJ1-3; V: TRBV28
DNA: TGCGCCAGCAGTGAGACAACAACTAATGAAAAACTGTTTTTT; CDR3: CASSETTTNEKLFF; size: .; D: .; J: TRBJ1-4; V: TRBV10-1
DNA: TGTGCCAGCAGTCCTTTTACCCGAGCGAGATCCGCAGATACGCAGTATTTT; CDR3: CASSPFTRARSADTQYF; size: .; D: .; J: TRBJ2-3; V: TRBV27
DNA: TGTGCCAGCAGATTCGATGACCCGGGCGGCTACACCTTC; CDR3: CASRFDDPGGYTF; size: .; D: .; J: TRBJ1-2; V: TRBV6-5
DNA: TGTGCCAGCTCACCAACCGGGACAGCTAATCGGGACTATGGCTACACCTTC; CDR3: CASSPTGTANRDYGYTF; size: .; D: TRBD1; J: TRBJ1-2; V: TRBV18
DNA: TGTGCCAGCAGCTTATCAGGGACGGAGACCCAGTACTTC; CDR3: CASSLSGTETQYF; size: .; D: .; J: TRBJ2-5; V: TRBV11-1
DNA: TGTGCCAGCAGCCCGACGACAGGGTGGAACTATGGCTACACCTTC; CDR3: CASSPTTGWNYGYTF; size: .; D: TRBD1; J: TRBJ1-2; V: TRBV5-4
DNA: TGTGCCAGCGGTGTTGGGCCTGTAGGACAGGGGGCTGATGGCTACACCTTC; CDR3: CASGVGPVGQGADGYTF; size: .; D: TRBD1; J: TRBJ1-2; V: TRBV28
DNA: TGCAGCGTTGAAGGACAGAACACTGAAGCTTTCTTT; CDR3: CSVEGQNTEAFF; size: .; D: .; J: TRBJ1-1; V: TRBV29-1
DNA: TGTGCCAGCGGGAAGAACAATCAGCCCCAGCATTTT; CDR3: CASGKNNQPQHF; size: .; D: .; J: TRBJ1-5; V: TRBV28
DNA: TGCGCCAGCAGTGAGTCGAGGACAGGGGACGGCTACACCTTC; CDR3: CASSESRTGDGYTF; size: .; D: TRBD1; J: TRBJ1-2; V: TRBV10-2
DNA: TGTGCCAGCAGCACGCCCTCGTTGGTAACCGAGCAGTACTTC; CDR3: CASSTPSLVTEQYF; size: .; D: .; J: TRBJ2-7; V: TRBV7-2
DNA: TGTGCCAGCAGCCCCCTCACAGCGGGGGGGGAGACCCAGTACTTC; CDR3: CASSPLTAGGETQYF; size: .; D: TRBD2; J: TRBJ2-5; V: TRBV7-2
DNA: TGTGCCACCAGTGATTTGCGGGGGGGCCAAGAGACCCAGTACTTC; CDR3: CATSDLRGGQETQYF; size: .; D: TRBD2; J: TRBJ2-5; V: TRBV24-1
DNA: TGTGCCAGCAGACGGGAGAGATACGAGCAGTACTTC; CDR3: CASRRERYEQYF; size: .; D: .; J: TRBJ2-7; V: TRBV6-6
DNA: TGCGCCAGCAGCCAGGGGACTAACAATGAGCAGTTCTTC; CDR3: CASSQGTNNEQFF; size: .; D: .; J: TRBJ2-1; V: TRBV5-1
DNA: TGTGCCAGCAGCTTGGCCCGGCCAGATACGCAGTATTTT; CDR3: CASSLARPDTQYF; size: .; D: .; J: TRBJ2-3; V: TRBV5-4
DNA: TGTGCCAGCAGTTACTCTTCAGGGGGAGCTTTCTTT; CDR3: CASSYSSGGAFF; size: .; D: TRBD1; J: TRBJ1-1; V: TRBV6-5
DNA: TGTGCCAGCAGTGGAGAATCCAGGGACACTGAAGCTTTCTTT; CDR3: CASSGESRDTEAFF; size: once; D: .; J: TRBJ1-1; V: TRBV2
DNA: TGTGCCAGCTCACCATTAGAGGCAGTCAATGAGCAGTTCTTC; CDR3: CASSPLEAVNEQFF; size: .; D: .; J: TRBJ2-1; V: TRBV18
DNA: TGTGCCAGCAGCGCTTCACTAGCTTCTTACAATGAGCAGTTCTTC; CDR3: CASSASLASYNEQFF; size: .; D: .; J: TRBJ2-1; V: TRBV9
DNA: TGTGCCAGCATAGCAGATAGGGGAGAACAGCCCCAGCATTTT; CDR3: CASIADRGEQPQHF; size: .; D: .; J: TRBJ1-5; V: TRBV6-4
DNA: TGTGCCAGCAGCTTAGGAGGGGCTGGGGCCAACGTCCTGACTTTC; CDR3: CASSLGGAGANVLTF; size: .; D: .; J: TRBJ2-6; V: TRBV7-2
DNA: TGTGCCAGCTCACTATCCGGGACTGCCTCGGAAGAGCAGTACTTC; CDR3: CASSLSGTASEEQYF; size: .; D: .; J: TRBJ2-7; V: TRBV18
DNA: TGTGCCAGCAAAAAAGGAGGGAAAAGCTCCTACGAGCAGTACTTC; CDR3: CASKKGGKSSYEQYF; size: .; D: .; J: TRBJ2-7; V: TRBV6-5
DNA: TGTGCCAGCAGTAATTACTATGGCTACACCTTC; CDR3: CASSNYYGYTF; size: .; D: .; J: TRBJ1-2; V: TRBV28
DNA: TGCGCCAGCAGTCAGCACCGGGACACAACTAATGAAAAACTGTTTTTT; CDR3: CASSQHRDTTNEKLFF; size: once; D: .; J: TRBJ1-4; V: TRBV23-1
DNA: TGTGCCAGCAGACCAATTTATTCCCCCCCCCTGCAAGAGACCCAGTACTTC; CDR3: CASRPIYSPPLQETQYF; size: .; D: .; J: TRBJ2-5; V: TRBV28
DNA: TGTGCCAGCAGCCAAGATGGCAGGTTGGCCTACGAGCAGTACTTC; CDR3: CASSQDGRLAYEQYF; size: few; D: .; J: TRBJ2-7; V: TRBV4-2
DNA: TGTGCCAGCAGCCCAAATAGGGGGAGAGTCAGGGTGGGACTAGACTATGGCTACACCTTC; CDR3: CASSPNRGRVRVGLDYGYTF; size: .; D: .; J: TRBJ1-2; V: TRBV3-1/TRBV3-2
DNA: TGTGCCAGCAGCATAGAAACAGGGGACACTGAAGCTTTCTTT; CDR3: CASSIETGDTEAFF; size: .; D: TRBD1; J: TRBJ1-1; V: TRBV7-2
DNA: TGTGCCAGCAGCCAGACAGGGGGCAGCTACAATGAGCAGTTCTTC; CDR3: CASSQTGGSYNEQFF; size: .; D: TRBD1; J: TRBJ2-1; V: TRBV5-4
DNA: TGTGCCACCAGCAGAGACAGGGTCCAGTCACCCCTCCACTTT; CDR3: CATSRDRVQSPLHF; size: .; D: .; J: TRBJ1-6; V: TRBV15
DNA: TGTGCCAGCAGCCAAGATTACGGATTTGGAAACACCATATATTTT; CDR3: CASSQDYGFGNTIYF; size: .; D: .; J: TRBJ1-3; V: TRBV3-1/TRBV3-2